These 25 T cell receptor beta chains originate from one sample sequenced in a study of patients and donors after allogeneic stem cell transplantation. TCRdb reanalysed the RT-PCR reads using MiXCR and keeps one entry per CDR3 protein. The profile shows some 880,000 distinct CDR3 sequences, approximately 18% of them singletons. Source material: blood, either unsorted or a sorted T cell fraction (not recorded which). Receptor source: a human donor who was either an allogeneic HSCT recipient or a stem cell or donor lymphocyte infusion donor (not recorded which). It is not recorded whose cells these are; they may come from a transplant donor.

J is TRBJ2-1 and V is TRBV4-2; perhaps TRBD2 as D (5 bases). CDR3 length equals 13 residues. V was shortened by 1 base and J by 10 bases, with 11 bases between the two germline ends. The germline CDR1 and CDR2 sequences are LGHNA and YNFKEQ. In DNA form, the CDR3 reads TGTGCCAGCAGCCAAGGGGGAGCTGAAGAGCAGTTCTTC. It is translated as CASSQGGAEEQFF.

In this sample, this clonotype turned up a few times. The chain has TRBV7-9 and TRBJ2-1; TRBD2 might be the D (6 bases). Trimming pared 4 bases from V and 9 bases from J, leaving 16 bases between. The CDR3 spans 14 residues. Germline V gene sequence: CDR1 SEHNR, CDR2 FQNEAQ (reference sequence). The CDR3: CASSWGWGEAEQFF. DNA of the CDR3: TGTGCCAGCAGCTGGGGCTGGGGGGAGGCTGAGCAGTTCTTC.

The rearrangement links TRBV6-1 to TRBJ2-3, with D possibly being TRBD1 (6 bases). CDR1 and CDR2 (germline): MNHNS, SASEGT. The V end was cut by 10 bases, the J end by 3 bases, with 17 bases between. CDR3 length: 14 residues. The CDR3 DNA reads TGTGCCACCAAATGGGGGACACAGACAGATACGCAGTATTTT. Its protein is CATKWGTQTDTQYF.

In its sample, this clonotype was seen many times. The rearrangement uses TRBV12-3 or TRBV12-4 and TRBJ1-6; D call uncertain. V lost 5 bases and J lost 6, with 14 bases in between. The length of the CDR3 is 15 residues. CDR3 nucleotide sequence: TGTGCCAGCAGTCCACACCAGACGCCTAATTCACCCCTCCACTTT. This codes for CASSPHQTPNSPLHF.

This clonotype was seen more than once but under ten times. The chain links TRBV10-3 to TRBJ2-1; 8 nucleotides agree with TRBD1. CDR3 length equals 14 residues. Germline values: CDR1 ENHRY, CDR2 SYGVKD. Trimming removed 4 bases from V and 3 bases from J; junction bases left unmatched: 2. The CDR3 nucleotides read TGTGCCATCAGTGGGACAGGGATCTACAATGAGCAGTTCTTC. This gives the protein CAISGTGIYNEQFF.

Here the CDR3 reads CASSLSRRRAANTEAFF. Here the CDR3 DNA reads TGTGCCAGCAGTTTATCGAGAAGAAGGGCCGCTAACACTGAAGCTTTCTTT. J is TRBJ1-1 and V is TRBV27; the D is unclear. V lost 0 bases and J lost 2, with 16 bases in between. CDR3 size: 17 residues. The V gene's germline CDR1 is MNHEY and CDR2 SMNVEV (reference sequence).

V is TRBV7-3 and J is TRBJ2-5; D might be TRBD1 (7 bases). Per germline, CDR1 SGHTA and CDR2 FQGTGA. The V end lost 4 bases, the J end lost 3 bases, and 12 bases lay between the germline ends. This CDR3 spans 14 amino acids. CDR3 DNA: TGTGCCAGCAGCTCGGGGGACAGAAAAGAGACCCAGTACTTC. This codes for CASSSGDRKETQYF.

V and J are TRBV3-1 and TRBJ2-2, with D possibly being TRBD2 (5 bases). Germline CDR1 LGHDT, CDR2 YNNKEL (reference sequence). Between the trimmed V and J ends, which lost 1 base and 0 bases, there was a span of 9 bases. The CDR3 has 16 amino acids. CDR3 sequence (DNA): TGTGCCAGCAGCCAAGTAGCGACAACGAACACCGGGGAGCTGTTTTTT. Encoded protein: CASSQVATTNTGELFF.

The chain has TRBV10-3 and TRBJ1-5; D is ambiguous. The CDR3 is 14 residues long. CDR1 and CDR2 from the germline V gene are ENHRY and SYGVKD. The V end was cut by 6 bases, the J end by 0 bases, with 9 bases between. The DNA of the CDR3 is TGTGCCATCAGACCGGACGGTAGCAATCAGCCCCAGCATTTT. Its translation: CAIRPDGSNQPQHF.

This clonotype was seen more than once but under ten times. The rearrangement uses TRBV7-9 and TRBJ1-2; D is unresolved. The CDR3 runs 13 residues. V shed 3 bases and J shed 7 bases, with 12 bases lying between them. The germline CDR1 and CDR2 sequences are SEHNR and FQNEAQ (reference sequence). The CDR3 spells CASSFRGRGGYTF. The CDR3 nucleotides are TGTGCCAGCAGCTTCAGAGGGAGAGGTGGCTACACCTTC.

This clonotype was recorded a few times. CDR3 in amino acids: CASSEGGLASDTQYF. The CDR3 nucleotides are TGTGCCAGCAGTGAAGGGGGACTAGCTTCAGATACGCAGTATTTT. The V call is TRBV2, the J call TRBJ2-3; 9 positions agree with TRBD2. With V trimmed by 1 base and J by 4 bases, 3 bases remained unmatched. The V gene's germline CDR1 is SNHLY and CDR2 FYNNEI. This CDR3 is built from 15 residues.

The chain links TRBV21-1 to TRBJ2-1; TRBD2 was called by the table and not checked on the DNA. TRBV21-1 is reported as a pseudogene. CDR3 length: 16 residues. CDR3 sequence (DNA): TGTGCCAGCAGCAAAGTCATGCCTAGCGGGTACAATGAGCAGTTCTTC. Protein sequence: CASSKVMPSGYNEQFF.

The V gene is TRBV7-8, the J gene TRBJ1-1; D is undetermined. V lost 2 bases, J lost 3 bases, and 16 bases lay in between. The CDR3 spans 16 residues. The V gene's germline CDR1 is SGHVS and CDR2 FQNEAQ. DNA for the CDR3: TGTGCCAGCAGCTTACCCGCGGCGGGCGGGGACACTGAAGCTTTCTTT. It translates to CASSLPAAGGDTEAFF.

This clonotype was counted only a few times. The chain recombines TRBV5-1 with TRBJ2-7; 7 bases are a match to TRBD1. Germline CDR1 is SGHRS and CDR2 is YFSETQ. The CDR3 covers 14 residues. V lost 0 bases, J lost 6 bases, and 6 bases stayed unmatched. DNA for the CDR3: TGCGCCAGCAGCTTGGGACAGGGTCCCCCCGAGCAGTACTTC. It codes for CASSLGQGPPEQYF.

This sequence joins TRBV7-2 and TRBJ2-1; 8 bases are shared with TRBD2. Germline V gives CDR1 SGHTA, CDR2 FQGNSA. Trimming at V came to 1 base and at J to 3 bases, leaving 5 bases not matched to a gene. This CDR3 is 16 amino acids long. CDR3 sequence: CASSLELAVRYNEQFF. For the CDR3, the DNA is TGTGCCAGCAGCTTAGAACTAGCGGTACGCTACAATGAGCAGTTCTTC.

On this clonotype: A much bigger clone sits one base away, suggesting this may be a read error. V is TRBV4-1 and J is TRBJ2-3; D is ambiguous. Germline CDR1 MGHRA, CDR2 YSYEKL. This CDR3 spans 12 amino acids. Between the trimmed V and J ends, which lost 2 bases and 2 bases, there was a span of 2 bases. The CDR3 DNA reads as TGCGCCAGCAGCCAATTCACAGATACGCAGTATTTT. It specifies CASSQFTDTQYF.

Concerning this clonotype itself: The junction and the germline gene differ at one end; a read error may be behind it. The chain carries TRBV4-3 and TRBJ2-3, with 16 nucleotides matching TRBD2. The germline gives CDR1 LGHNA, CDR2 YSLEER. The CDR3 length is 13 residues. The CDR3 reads CASSLGTSGGAKF. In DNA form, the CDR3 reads TGCGCCAGCAGCCTAGGGACTAGCGGGGGGGCTAAGTTT.

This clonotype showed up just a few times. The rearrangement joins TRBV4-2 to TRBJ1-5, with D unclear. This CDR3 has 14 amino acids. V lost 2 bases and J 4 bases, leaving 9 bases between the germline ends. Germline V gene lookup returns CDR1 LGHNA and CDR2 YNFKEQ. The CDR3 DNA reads TGTGCCAGCAGCCAACCCTCGGAAAATCAGCCCCAGCATTTT. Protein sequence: CASSQPSENQPQHF.

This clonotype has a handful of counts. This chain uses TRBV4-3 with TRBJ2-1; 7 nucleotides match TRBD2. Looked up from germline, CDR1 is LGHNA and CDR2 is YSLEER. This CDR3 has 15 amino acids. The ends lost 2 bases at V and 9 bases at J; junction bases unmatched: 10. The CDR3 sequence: CASSQNRAGRGEQFF. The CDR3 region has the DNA TGCGCCAGCAGCCAAAATCGAGCGGGGAGGGGTGAGCAGTTCTTC.

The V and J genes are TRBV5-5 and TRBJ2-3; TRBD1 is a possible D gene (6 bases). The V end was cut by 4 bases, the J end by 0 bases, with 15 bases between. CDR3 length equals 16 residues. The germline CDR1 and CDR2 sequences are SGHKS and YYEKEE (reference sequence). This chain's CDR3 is CASSTAGETSTDTQYF. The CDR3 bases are TGTGCCAGCAGCACGGCAGGGGAAACTAGCACAGATACGCAGTATTTT.

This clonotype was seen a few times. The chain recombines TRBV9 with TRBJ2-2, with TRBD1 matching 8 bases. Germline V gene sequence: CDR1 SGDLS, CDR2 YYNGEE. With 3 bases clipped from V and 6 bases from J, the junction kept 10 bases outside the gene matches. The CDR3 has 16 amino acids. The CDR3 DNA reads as TGTGCCAGCAGCGGAGGGGACAGGTCAAGACCCGGGGAGCTGTTTTTT. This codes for CASSGGDRSRPGELFF.

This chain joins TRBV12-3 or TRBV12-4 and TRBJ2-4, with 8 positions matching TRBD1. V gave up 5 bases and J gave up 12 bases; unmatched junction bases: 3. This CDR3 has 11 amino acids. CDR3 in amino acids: CASSRTGNQYF. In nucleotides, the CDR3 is TGTGCCAGCAGTAGGACAGGGAATCAGTACTTC.

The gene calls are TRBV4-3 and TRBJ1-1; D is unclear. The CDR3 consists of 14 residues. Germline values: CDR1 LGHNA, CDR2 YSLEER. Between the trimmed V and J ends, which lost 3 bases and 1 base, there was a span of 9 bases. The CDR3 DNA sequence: TGCGCCAGCAGCCATGGCCTTGGGAACACTGAAGCTTTCTTT. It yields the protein CASSHGLGNTEAFF.

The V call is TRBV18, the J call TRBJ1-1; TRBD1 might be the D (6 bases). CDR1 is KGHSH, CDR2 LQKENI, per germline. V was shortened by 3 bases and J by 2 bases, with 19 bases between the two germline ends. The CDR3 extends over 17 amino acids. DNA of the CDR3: TGTGCCAGCTCACCCCGACGGGGGGCTGGATTAAACACTGAAGCTTTCTTT. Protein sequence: CASSPRRGAGLNTEAFF. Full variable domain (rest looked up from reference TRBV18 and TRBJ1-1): NAGVMQNPRHLVRRRGQEARLRCSPMKGHSHVYWYRQLPEEGLKFMVYLQKENIIDESGMPKERFSAEFPKEGPSILRIQQVVRGDSAAYFCASSPRRGAGLNTEAFFGQGTRLTVV.

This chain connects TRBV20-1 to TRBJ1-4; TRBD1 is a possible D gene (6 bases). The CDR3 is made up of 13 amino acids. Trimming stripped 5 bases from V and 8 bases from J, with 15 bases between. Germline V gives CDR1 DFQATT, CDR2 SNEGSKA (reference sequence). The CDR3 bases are TGCAGTGCTCTACATACAGGGTGGGAAAAACTGTTTTTT. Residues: CSALHTGWEKLFF.